These T cell receptor beta chains were read from a single sample in a study of control samples from healthy donors and cancer patients. Using immunoSEQ multiplex PCR, the repertoire was profiled, and TCRdb retains in-frame clones only, with some absent. The table includes fewer than 500,000 clones, around 90% detected once. Specimen: PBMCs. These receptors all stem from a man aged 35-49 years with head and neck cancer. Both conserved end residues are part of each CDR3. D genes are given only for firm matches. Some rows have no size entry. The others give once, few or many, or a class for an expanded clone.

TRBJ1-5,.,13,.,TRBV27,CASSLYKNQPQHF
TRBJ2-3,.,15,.,TRBV5-1,CASTRQDPSTDTQYF
TRBJ2-2,TRBD1,16,.,TRBV7-2,CASRSTGTANTGELFF
TRBJ1-3,.,14,.,TRBV6-6,CASSYSVSGSTIYF
TRBJ2-3,TRBD2,16,.,TRBV20-1,CSASGPASGGSDTQYF
TRBJ2-2,.,11,.,TRBV5-1,CASRDVGELFF
TRBJ2-1,TRBD2,15,.,TRBV4-2,CASSQSLAGNNEQFF
TRBJ1-5,.,13,.,TRBV19,CASSGDRDQPQHF
TRBJ1-1,.,13,.,TRBV10-3,CAISEQGDTEAFF
TRBJ1-3,.,13,.,TRBV29-1,CSAEPFSGNTIYF
TRBJ2-1,.,14,.,TRBV29-1,CSVYYRDNSNEQFF
TRBJ1-3,.,13,.,TRBV9,CASSVVNSNTIYF
TRBJ1-6,.,17,once,TRBV21-1,CASSKRGRTGENSPLHF
TRBJ2-1,TRBD2,16,.,TRBV2,CASSPRLAGSLNEQFF
TRBJ2-7,.,12,.,TRBV5-1,CASSKDSYEQYF
TRBJ2-4,TRBD1,14,.,TRBV6-5,CASRFDPGQGSEYF
TRBJ2-7,.,12,.,TRBV5-6,CASSEGSGRSYF
TRBJ2-7,.,13,.,TRBV5-1,CASSFVVGYEQYF
TRBJ2-7,TRBD2,16,.,TRBV27,CASSIGTSGSRYEQYF
TRBJ2-2,.,13,.,TRBV19,CASNPRKTGELFF
TRBJ1-6,.,13,.,TRBV7-8,CASSLAGNSPLHF
TRBJ2-4,.,15,.,TRBV5-4,CASSYPDTGRSIQYF
TRBJ2-2,TRBD1,15,.,TRBV5-5,CASSSGTDATGELFF
TRBJ1-5,.,18,.,TRBV5-6,CASSDTGGSSNSNQPQHF
TRBJ2-7,TRBD2,15,.,TRBV9,CASSPGTSGTYEQYF
TRBJ2-3,.,14,.,TRBV28,CASESPSALMAQYF
TRBJ1-2,.,15,.,TRBV5-4,CASSFQGLGNYGYTF
TRBJ2-5,.,15,.,TRBV9,CASSVASEGVETQYF
TRBJ2-7,TRBD1,19,.,TRBV11-3,CASSPSPEGQGGWGYEQYF
TRBJ1-5,TRBD1,17,.,TRBV6-1,CASSEAQGTETNQPQHF
TRBJ1-4,.,11,.,TRBV11-2,CASSQWEKLFF
TRBJ1-2,.,15,once,TRBV6-5,CASSTDSGTGYGYTF
TRBJ1-5,TRBD1,16,.,TRBV19,CASSIPGQVNNQPQHF
TRBJ2-2,.,16,many,TRBV11-2,CASRSGGRMDPGELFF
TRBJ2-1,TRBD1,16,.,TRBV5-1,CASSTLGQGATDEQFF
TRBJ2-2,TRBD1,14,once,TRBV24-1,CATSDRVDTGELFF
TRBJ2-7,.,12,.,TRBV6-6,CASSYDRYEQYF
TRBJ2-5,.,13,.,TRBV19,CASSAGREETQYF
TRBJ1-2,TRBD1,15,.,TRBV7-2,CASSLAPGQGYGYTF
TRBJ2-2,.,14,.,TRBV28,CASIPRGGGGELFF
TRBJ1-1,.,13,.,TRBV9,CASSRQPNTEAFF